The present T cell receptor beta chain was sequenced within a study of cytomegalovirus exposure and HLA in healthy donors. The PCR made use of 60 Vbeta and 13 Jbeta primers. Generated by immunoSEQ multiplex PCR, the TCRdb table keeps only in-frame clones and is missing some. The sample records more than 90,000 clones, around 86% being singletons. Study-wide findings and caveats: CMV serostatus stood as the only immune exposure information on hand. Rarity marked most TCR sequences, yet some public TCRs occurred in many donors. There was a cluster of highly shared sequence variants that was likely a sequencing artifact.

Points on this clone: Its antigen remains unidentified.

The sequence derives from a woman between 65 and 79 years old in good health and CMV-seropositive. Sequenced material: PBMCs.

CDR3 sequence: CASSDPPGLRADGYTF. As DNA, the CDR3 is TGTGCCAGCAGTGACCCCCCAGGGCTCCGGGCTGATGGCTACACCTTC. The J gene is TRBJ1-2, the V gene TRBV2, with D tentatively TRBD1 (5 bases). CDR3 length: 16 amino acids. Germline V gene sequence: CDR1 SNHLY, CDR2 FYNNEI. The V and J ends lost 3 bases and 6 bases respectively, with 20 bases between them.